This T cell receptor beta chain was captured in a study of T cells in Graves' hyperthyroidism and ophthalmopathy. Study outcomes and limitations: Blood also showed most of the thyroid clonotypes that were expanded above 0.001. It was a median approximately 6 months before onset that the model predicted ophthalmopathy. Ophthalmopathy and stable hyperthyroidism were separated by a 13 V-J model.

This clonotype was observed many times. Its antigen remains unknown. V shed 0 bases and J shed 4 bases, with 15 bases lying between them. The CDR3 consists of 15 residues. Germline CDR1 reads DFQATT; CDR2 reads SNEGSKA (reference sequence). Authors of the study amplified TCR beta CDR3 regions from RNA transcripts. The HTBI primer set drove a first-round RT-PCR of the TCR CDR3. Via MiXCR, TCRdb re-called the multiplex PCR reads, giving one row per CDR3 protein. The sample shows 700,000 or so distinct CDR3 sequences, roughly 15% of them seen only once. The TCR was taken from a man aged 18 to 35 with Graves' hyperthyroidism. The V gene is TRBV20-1, the J gene TRBJ2-5, with D possibly being TRBD2 (7 bases). Sequences were obtained from blood. The CDR3 DNA reads TGCAGTGCTAGAGAGGGGGGGGCGAGTGGAGAGACCCAGTACTTC. Translating gives CSAREGGASGETQYF.